This T cell receptor (beta chain) derives from a study of OX40 agonist ivuxolimab in advanced cancers. About the research overall: Hepatocellular carcinoma, melanoma, renal cell or head and neck cancer was diagnosed in the dose-escalation patients. The study's findings and limits: Antigen specificity remained undetermined for the expanded peripheral T cells. Among some nonresponders, normalized T-cell clonal expansion was also low.

With baseline, cycle 4 day 1, and cycle 7 day 1 as timepoints, blood was sampled. TCRdb's copy holds only in-frame clones and misses some; the assay was immunoSEQ multiplex PCR. This table has tens of thousands of clones, 70% to 90% appearing once. CDR1 is MNHEY and CDR2 is SVGAGI in the germline V gene. V lost 7 bases and J lost 6, with 7 bases in between. The length of the CDR3 is 11 residues. Comment on this clone: As yet, its antigen is unknown.

Sequences were derived from CD4+ or CD8+ T cells sorted from blood, sampled in a trial of the OX40 agonist ivuxolimab. This chain connects TRBV6-5 to TRBJ1-5; D is ambiguous. The sequence was collected from an adult with an advanced solid tumor such as melanoma, head and neck, liver or kidney cancer. The CDR3 DNA reads as TGTGCCAGCAACAGCGGTCAGCCCCAGCATTTT. Amino acid sequence: CASNSGQPQHF.